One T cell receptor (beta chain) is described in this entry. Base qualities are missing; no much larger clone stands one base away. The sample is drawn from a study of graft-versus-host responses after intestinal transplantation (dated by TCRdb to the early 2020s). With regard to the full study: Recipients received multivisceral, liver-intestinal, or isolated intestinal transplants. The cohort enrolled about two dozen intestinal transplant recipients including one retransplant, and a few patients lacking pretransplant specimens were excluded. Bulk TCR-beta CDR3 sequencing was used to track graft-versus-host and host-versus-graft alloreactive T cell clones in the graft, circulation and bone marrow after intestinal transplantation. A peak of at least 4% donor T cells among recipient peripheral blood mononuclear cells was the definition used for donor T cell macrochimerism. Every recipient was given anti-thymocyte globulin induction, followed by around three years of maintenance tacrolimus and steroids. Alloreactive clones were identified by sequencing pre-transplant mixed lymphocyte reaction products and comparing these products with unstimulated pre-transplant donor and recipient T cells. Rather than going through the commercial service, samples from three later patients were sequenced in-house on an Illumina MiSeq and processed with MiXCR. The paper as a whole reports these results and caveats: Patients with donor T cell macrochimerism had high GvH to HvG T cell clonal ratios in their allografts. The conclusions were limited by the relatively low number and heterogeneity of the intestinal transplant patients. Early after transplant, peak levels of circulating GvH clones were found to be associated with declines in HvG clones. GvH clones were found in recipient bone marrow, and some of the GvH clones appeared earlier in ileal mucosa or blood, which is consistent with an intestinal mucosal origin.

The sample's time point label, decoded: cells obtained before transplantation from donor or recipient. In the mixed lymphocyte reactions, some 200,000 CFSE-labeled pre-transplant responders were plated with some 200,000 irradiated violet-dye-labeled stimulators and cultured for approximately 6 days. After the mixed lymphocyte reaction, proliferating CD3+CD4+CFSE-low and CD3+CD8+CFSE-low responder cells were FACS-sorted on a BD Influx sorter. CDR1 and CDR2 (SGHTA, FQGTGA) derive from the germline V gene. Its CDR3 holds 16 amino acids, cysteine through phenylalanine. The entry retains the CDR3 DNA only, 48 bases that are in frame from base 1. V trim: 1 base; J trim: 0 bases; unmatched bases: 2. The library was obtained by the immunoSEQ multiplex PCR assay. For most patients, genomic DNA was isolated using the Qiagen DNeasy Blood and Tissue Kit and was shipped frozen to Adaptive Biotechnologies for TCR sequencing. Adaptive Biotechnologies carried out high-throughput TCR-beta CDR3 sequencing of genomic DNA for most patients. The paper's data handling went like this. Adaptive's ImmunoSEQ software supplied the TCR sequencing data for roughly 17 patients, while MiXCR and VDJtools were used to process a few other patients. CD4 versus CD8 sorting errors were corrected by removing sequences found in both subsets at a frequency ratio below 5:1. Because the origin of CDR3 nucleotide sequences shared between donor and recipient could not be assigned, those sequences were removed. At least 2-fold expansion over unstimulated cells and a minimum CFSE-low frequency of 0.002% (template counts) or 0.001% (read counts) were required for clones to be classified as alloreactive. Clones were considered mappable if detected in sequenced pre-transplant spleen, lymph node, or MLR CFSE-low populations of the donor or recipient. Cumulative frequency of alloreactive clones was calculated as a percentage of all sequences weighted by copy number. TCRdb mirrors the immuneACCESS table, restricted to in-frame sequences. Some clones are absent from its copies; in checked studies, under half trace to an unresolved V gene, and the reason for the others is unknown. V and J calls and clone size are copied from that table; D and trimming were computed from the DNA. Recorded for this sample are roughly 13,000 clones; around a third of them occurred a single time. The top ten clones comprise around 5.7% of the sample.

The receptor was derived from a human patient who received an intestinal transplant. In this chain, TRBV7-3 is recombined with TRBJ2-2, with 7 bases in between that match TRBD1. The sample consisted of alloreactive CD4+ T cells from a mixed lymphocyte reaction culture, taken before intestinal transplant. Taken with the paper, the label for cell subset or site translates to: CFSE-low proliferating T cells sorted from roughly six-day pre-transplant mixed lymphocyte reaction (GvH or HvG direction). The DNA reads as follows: TGTGCCAGCAGCTTAAGGGGGACAGCGAACACCGGGGAGCTGTTTTTT. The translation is CASSLRGTANTGELFF.